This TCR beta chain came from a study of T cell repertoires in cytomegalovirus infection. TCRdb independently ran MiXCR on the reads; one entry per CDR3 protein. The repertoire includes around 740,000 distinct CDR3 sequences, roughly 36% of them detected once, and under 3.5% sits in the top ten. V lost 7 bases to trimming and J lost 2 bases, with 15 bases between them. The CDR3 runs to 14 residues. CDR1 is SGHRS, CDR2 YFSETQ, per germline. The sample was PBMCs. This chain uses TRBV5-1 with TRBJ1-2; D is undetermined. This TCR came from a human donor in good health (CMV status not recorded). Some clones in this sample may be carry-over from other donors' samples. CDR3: CASRQDGLNYGYTF. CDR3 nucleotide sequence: TGCGCCAGCCGGCAGGATGGGCTAAACTATGGCTACACCTTC.